This T cell receptor (beta chain) was sequenced in a study of CD8+CD57+ T cells in acquired aplastic anemia. Study overall: Mean DNA quantity obtained from sorted CD4+ and CD8+ cells was around 3.2 ug. General observations from the study: CD8+ Simpson's diversity showed no significant patient-control difference. The number of CD8+ CDR3 sequences shared by patients and controls was roughly 30.

On this clonotype itself: Its matching antigen is unknown.

Individuals selected for sequencing had exhibited CD8+CD57+ cell expansion on flow cytometry. All patients had severe acquired aplastic anemia. Germline CDR1 and CDR2: LNHNV and YYDKDF (reference sequence). Losses at the gene ends were 2 bases for V and 3 bases for J; bases not matched to a gene: 12. The CDR3 runs 17 residues. TCR beta VDJ and CDR3 profiling used genomic DNA as template. One entry per CDR3 protein results from TCRdb running MiXCR on the reads. The data hold about 200,000 distinct CDR3 sequences, with 65% observed a single time. The receptor was isolated from a human donor with aplastic anemia. The gene calls are TRBV15 and TRBJ2-7, with 8 bases fitting TRBD1. The specimen sequenced was sorted CD4+, CD8+, or CD8+CD57+ T cells (not recorded which) from PBMCs. The CDR3 DNA is TGTGCCACCAGCAGATCACCACTGGACAGGGCGGGCTACGAGCAGTACTTC. It encodes CATSRSPLDRAGYEQYF.